This T cell receptor (beta chain) appears in the sequencing data of a study of type 1 and type 2 diabetes patients. CDR1 and CDR2 (germline): SGHRS, YFSETQ. The CDR3 consists of 18 residues. Trimming removed 4 bases at V and 4 bases at J, with 25 bases between. Genomic DNA was the PCR template. Multiplex PCR with 30 forward and 13 reverse primers amplified the TCR beta CDR3. TCRdb passed the multiplex PCR reads through MiXCR, listing each CDR3 protein once. The sample lists about 290,000 distinct CDR3 sequences, around 47% occurring once. The TCR comes from a man aged 18 to 29 with type 2 diabetes. Sequenced input: peripheral blood mononuclear cells (PBMCs). This sequence joins TRBV5-1 and TRBJ2-3; a possible D gene is TRBD1 (7 bases). The CDR3 loop reads CASSDRVPGAVQADTQYF. Here the CDR3 DNA reads TGCGCCAGCAGCGACAGGGTTCCGGGAGCAGTTCAGGCAGATACGCAGTATTTT.